What follows is one T cell receptor (beta chain) and its context. The antigen remains unidentified. A second PCR of 7 to 11 cycles used a sample-barcoded 5' primer and a J-beta primer mix. One entry per CDR3 protein, called by TCRdb with MiXCR from the 5' RACE reads. The sample has about 1 million distinct CDR3 sequences, 45% seen once. This sample is drawn from a study of blood T cells in healthy people across ages. Donor samples were obtained from healthy Caucasian individuals from Russia, aged about 6 to 100. Study-wide results and limits: Researchers deemed the diversity estimates from one million T cells underestimates. A roughly linear age-dependent decrease characterized TCR beta diversity per million T cells.

Sequencing used blood. This receptor was taken from a woman aged 55-70 years in good health.

The CDR3 region has the DNA TGTGCCAGCAGTTCGCTAAAACAGAGACTAGCGGGCGAGCAGTACTTC. This sequence encodes CASSSLKQRLAGEQYF. This chain connects TRBV27 to TRBJ2-5, with TRBD2 matching over 10 bases. The J call is in doubt because the DNA end fits TRBJ2-7 better. This CDR3 contains 16 residues. CDR1 is MNHEY, CDR2 SMNVEV, per germline (reference sequence).